Detailed here is one TCR beta chain. Its cognate antigen is unknown. The sample originates from a study of response to subunit inactivated influenza vaccine. TCRdb re-called the RT-PCR reads with MiXCR, one entry per CDR3 protein. This repertoire shows more than 700,000 distinct CDR3 sequences, less than 25% found once; its top ten account for roughly a tenth. The CDR3 is 14 residues long. Germline V gene data show CDR1 as SGHDT and CDR2 as YYEEEE. The V end lost 4 bases, the J end lost 5 bases, and 15 bases lay between the germline ends. Overall study findings and caveats: Each seasonal influenza vaccination, the authors suggested, recruits few new T cells.

V usage is TRBV5-6 and J usage is TRBJ2-5, with D possibly called TRBD1 or TRBD2 (5 bases each). The TCR comes from a middle-aged man who received an inactivated influenza vaccine. The input for sequencing was PBMCs from blood, taken more than 4 days after vaccination. In DNA form, the CDR3 reads TGTGCCAGCAGCCTTAACGTGGGGGACGAGACCCAGTACTTC. The encoded protein is CASSLNVGDETQYF.